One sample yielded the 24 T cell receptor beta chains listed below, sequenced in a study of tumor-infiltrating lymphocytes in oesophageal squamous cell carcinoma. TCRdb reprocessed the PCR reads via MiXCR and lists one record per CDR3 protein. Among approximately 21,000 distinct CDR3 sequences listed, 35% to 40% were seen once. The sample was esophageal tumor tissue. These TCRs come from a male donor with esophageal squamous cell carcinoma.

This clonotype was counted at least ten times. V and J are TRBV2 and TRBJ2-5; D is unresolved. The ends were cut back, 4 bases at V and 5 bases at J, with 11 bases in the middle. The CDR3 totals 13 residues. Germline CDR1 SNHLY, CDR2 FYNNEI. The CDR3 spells CASSGSVSETQYF. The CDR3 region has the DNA TGTGCCAGCAGTGGGTCCGTGTCGGAGACCCAGTACTTC.

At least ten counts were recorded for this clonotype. The CDR3 loop is CASSFLTGTGEQYF. Written as DNA, the CDR3 is TGTGCCAGCAGCTTCCTGACAGGGACGGGGGAGCAGTACTTC. This chain links TRBV5-6 with TRBJ2-7, with 7 bases aligning to TRBD1. Germline assignment: CDR1 SGHDT and CDR2 YYEEEE. The J segment lost 7 bases and the V segment lost 2 bases, leaving 9 bases of the junction unmatched. The CDR3 loop spans 14 amino acids.

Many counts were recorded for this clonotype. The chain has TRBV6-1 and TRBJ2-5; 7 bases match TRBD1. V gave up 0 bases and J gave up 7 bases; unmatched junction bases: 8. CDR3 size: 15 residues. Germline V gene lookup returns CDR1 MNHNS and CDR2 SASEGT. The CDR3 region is CASSEALQGQPTQYF. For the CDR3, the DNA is TGTGCCAGCAGTGAAGCGCTTCAGGGACAGCCGACCCAGTACTTC.

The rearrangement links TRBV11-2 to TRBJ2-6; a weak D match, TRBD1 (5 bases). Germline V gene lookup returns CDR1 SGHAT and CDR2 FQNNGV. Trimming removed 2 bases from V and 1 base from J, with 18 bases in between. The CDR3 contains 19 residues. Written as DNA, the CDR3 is TGTGCCAGCAGCTTAAGACCCTTGACAGTCCATTCTGGGGCCAACGTCCTGACTTTC. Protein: CASSLRPLTVHSGANVLTF.

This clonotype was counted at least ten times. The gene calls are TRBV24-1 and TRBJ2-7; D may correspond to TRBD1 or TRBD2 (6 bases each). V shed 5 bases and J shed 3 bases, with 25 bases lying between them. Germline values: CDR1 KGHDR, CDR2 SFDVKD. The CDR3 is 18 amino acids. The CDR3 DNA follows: TGTGCCACCAGTGGGACGGGGGCGGTAGTCCCCCTTTACTACGAGCAGTACTTC. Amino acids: CATSGTGAVVPLYYEQYF.

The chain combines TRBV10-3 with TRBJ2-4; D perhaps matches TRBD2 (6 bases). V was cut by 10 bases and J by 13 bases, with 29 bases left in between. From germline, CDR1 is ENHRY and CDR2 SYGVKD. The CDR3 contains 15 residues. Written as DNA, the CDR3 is TGTGCCACCCAGTCCGGGCTAGCGACTTACAATGAGCAGTACTTC. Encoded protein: CATQSGLATYNEQYF.

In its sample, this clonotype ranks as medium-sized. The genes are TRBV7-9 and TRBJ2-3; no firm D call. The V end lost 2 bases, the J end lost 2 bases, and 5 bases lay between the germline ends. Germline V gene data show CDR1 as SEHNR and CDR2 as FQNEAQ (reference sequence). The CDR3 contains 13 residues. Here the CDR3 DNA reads TGTGCCAGCAGCTTACCACCCACAGATACGCAGTATTTT. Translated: CASSLPPTDTQYF.

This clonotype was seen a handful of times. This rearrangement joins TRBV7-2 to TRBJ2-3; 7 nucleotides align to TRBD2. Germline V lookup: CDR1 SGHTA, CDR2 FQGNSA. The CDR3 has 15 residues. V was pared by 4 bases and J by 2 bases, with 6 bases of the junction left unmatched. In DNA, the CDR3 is TGTGCCAGCAGCTCCCGACTAGCATTCACAGATACGCAGTATTTT. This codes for CASSSRLAFTDTQYF. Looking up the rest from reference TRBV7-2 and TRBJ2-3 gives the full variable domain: GAGVSQSPSNKVTEKGKDVELRCDPISGHTALYWYRQSLGQGLEFLIYFQGNSAPDKSGLPSDRFSAERTGGSVSTLTIQRTQQEDSAVYLCASSSRLAFTDTQYFGPGTRLTVL.

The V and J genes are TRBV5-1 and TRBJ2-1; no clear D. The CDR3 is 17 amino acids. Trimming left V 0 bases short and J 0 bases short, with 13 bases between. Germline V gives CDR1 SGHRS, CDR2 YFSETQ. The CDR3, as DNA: TGCGCCAGCAGCTTGGGAATTCGCACTAACTCCTACAATGAGCAGTTCTTC. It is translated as CASSLGIRTNSYNEQFF.

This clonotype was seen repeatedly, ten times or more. The CDR3 sequence: CASSLGRDEQYF. In DNA, the CDR3 is TGTGCCAGCAGTTTAGGCCGGGATGAGCAGTACTTC. The chain couples TRBV12-3 or TRBV12-4 to TRBJ2-7, with D possibly matching TRBD2 (5 bases). V lost 1 base and J 7 bases, leaving 8 bases between the germline ends. This CDR3 has 12 residues.

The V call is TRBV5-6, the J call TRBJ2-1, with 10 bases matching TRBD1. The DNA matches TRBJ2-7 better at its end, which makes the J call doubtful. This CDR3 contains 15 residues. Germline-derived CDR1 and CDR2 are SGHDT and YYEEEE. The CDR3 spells CASSFRDRGPYEQYF. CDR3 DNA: TGTGCCAGCAGCTTCCGGGACAGGGGTCCCTACGAGCAGTACTTC.

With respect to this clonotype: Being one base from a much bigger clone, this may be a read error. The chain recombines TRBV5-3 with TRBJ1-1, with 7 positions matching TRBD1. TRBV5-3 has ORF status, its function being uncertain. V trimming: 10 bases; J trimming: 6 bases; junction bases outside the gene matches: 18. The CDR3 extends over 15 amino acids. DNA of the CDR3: TGTGCCGGCAGTTCAAGCCCCACAGGGGTCGCTGAAGCTTTCTTT. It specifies CAGSSSPTGVAEAFF.

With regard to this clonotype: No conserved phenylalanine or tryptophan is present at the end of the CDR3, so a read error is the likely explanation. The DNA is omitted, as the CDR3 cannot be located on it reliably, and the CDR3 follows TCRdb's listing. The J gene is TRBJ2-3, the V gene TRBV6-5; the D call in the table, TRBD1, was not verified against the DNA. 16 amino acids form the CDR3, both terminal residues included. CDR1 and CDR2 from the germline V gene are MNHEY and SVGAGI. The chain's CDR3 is CASSTLDSYNEQFFGP.

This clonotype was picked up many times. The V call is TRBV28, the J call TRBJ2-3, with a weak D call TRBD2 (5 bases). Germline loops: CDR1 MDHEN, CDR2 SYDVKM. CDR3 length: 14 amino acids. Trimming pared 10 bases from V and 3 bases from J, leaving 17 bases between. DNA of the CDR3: TGTGCCACCCAAGGGCCTGGGGAGACAGATACGCAGTATTTT. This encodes CATQGPGETDTQYF. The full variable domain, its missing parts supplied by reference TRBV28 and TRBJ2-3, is DVKVTQSSRYLVKRTGEKVFLECVQDMDHENMFWYRQDPGLGLRLIYFSYDVKMKEKGDIPEGYSVSREKKERFSLILESASTNQTSMYLCATQGPGETDTQYFGPGTRLTVL.

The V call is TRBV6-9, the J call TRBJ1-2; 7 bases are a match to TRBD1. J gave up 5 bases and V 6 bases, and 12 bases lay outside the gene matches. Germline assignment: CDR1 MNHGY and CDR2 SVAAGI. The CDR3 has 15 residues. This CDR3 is CASSQTLQGRYGYTF. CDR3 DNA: TGTGCCAGCAGCCAAACATTACAGGGGCGGTATGGCTACACCTTC.

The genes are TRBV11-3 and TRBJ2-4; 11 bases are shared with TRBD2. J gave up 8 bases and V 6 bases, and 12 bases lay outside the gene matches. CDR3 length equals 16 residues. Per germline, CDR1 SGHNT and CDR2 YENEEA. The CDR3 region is CASSIAGGGVSYIQYF. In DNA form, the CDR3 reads TGTGCCAGCAGTATAGCGGGAGGGGGGGTCTCTTACATTCAGTACTTC.

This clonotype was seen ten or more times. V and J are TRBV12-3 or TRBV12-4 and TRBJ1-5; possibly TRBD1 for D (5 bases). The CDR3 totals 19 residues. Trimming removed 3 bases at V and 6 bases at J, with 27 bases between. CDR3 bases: TGTGCCAGCAGTTTTTCGTTCGGGTCAGGGTGGGGTTCGGGTCAGCCCCAGCATTTT. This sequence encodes CASSFSFGSGWGSGQPQHF.

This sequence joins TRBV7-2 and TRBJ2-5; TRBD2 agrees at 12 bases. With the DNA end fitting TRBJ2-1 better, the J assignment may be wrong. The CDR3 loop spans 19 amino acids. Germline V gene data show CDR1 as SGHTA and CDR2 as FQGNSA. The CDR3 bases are TGTGCCAGCAGCCCCTGGACTAGCGGGATTAACTCTGGGGACAATGAGCAGTTCTTC. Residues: CASSPWTSGINSGDNEQFF.

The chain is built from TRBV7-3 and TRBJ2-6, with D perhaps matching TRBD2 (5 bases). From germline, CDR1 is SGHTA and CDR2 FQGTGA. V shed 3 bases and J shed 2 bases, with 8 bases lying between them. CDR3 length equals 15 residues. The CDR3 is CASSLRETGANVLTF. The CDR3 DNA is TGTGCCAGCAGCTTGAGGGAGACTGGGGCCAACGTCCTGACTTTC.

The CDR3 protein is CASSQQSGQSSYNEQYF. The CDR3 DNA reads TGCGCCAGCAGCCAGCAATCAGGGCAATCCTCCTACAATGAGCAGTACTTC. The chain links TRBV4-3 to TRBJ2-5, with D possibly matching TRBD1 (5 bases). The CDR3 loop spans 17 amino acids. CDR1 is LGHNA, CDR2 YSLEER, per germline. V was pared by 3 bases and J by 11 bases, with 28 bases between.

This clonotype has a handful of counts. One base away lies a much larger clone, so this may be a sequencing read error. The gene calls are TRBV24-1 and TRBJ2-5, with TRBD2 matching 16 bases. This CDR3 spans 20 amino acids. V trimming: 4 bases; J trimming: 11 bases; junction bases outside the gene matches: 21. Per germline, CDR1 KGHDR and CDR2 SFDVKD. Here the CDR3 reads CATSDPGTSGGESSYNEQYF. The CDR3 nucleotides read TGTGCCACCAGTGACCCAGGGACTAGCGGGGGGGAAAGCTCCTACAATGAGCAGTACTTC.

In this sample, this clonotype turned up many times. The CDR3 sequence is CASSPELTGELFF. CDR3 sequence (DNA): TGTGCCAGCAGCCCTGAATTAACCGGGGAGCTGTTTTTT. This sequence joins TRBV5-6 and TRBJ2-2; D unresolved. V lost 4 bases, J lost 5 bases, and 9 bases lay in between. This CDR3 comprises 13 residues. The germline V gene encodes CDR1 SGHDT and CDR2 YYEEEE.

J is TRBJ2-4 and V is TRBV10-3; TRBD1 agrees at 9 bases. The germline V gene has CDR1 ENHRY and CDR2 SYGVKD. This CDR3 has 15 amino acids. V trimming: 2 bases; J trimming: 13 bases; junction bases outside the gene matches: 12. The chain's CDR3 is CAISETGGANNEQYF. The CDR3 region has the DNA TGTGCCATCAGTGAGACAGGGGGCGCGAACAATGAGCAGTACTTC.

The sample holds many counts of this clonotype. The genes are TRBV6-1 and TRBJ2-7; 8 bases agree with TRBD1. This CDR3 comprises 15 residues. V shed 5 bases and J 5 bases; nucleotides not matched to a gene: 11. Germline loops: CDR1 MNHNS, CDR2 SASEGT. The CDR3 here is CASSRRGTGVNEQYF. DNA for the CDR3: TGTGCCAGCAGTAGACGCGGGACAGGAGTTAACGAGCAGTACTTC.